A selection of T cell receptor beta chains follows, all from one sample in a study of shared clonotypes between healthy human individuals. Produced via immunoSEQ multiplex PCR; TCRdb's table is partial and in-frame only. The sample lists about 470,000 clones, 79% seen once, with about 12% in the top ten. The sequenced sample consisted of PBMCs. The source of these receptors is a middle-aged woman in good health. Some clones in this sample may be carry-over from other donors' samples. Both conserved end residues are trimmed from each CDR3. A clone size is listed for some rows: how often the clone was seen (once, few, many), or a class if it is expanded.

.	TRBV2	ASRGLGVYEQY
few	TRBV6-5	ASSPSGLVYNEQF
.	TRBV4-3	ASSQVALSGEKLF
.	TRBV19	ASSMVASEEKLF
once	TRBV11-2	ASSLVRQWETQY
.	TRBV7-6	ASSSGTSGVPYEQY
.	TRBV27	ASTIRMGDRGYNEQF
.	TRBV5-6	ASSQNTEAF
.	TRBV4-2	ASSQEGRSNYGYT
few	TRBV5-4	ASSLKEAEGGEQF
.	TRBV7-9	ASSLGGGRRNTEAF
.	TRBV28	ASGDRGSNTEAF
.	TRBV4-2	ASSQDRTSGYNEQF
.	TRBV9	ASSVDAGRNIQY
.	TRBV19	ASSTTDSGANVLT
.	TRBV7-2	ASSLYPGPQETQY
.	TRBV27	ASSFLGSNQPQH
.	TRBV6-5	ASSYSRYEQY
.	TRBV6-1	ASSLRDILNERLF
.	TRBV7-9	ASSPPWDSGRGYT
.	TRBV14	ASSRSGGRDEQF
.	TRBV5-1	ASRTSGVTDTQY
.	TRBV9	ASKPSGRIPGELF
.	TRBV6-5	ASSRQVAEGEKLF
.	TRBV4-1	ASSQGPRRGLGGELF
.	TRBV7-2	ASSPRQGALQPQH
.	TRBV7-2	ASSLTSGSYEQY
.	TRBV6-6	ASRKTGAFNQPQH
.	TRBV19	ASSIATGGGTEAF
.	TRBV5-4	ASSLGTSNYGYT
.	TRBV7-2	ASSRTSGRGYEQY
.	TRBV4-2	ASSQEAGDNEQF
.	TRBV12-5	ASGLGGQNTGELF
.	TRBV30	AWSARNTGELF
.	TRBV30	AWKALAGADTQY
.	TRBV5-1	ASSFPGQVYF
.	TRBV7-6	ASTTPPEPQH
.	TRBV6-1	AEGRGMSSYNEQF
.	TRBV7-6	ASSLGQRTGELF
.	TRBV9	ASSAGTSGYEQY
.	TRBV9	ASSGGLLNEQF
.	TRBV2	ASSEALPDALGY
.	TRBV7-3	ASSTETTDTQY
.	TRBV2	ASCSGRFVETQY
.	TRBV18	ASSPDAEGEQY
once	TRBV7-6	ASSLMDEEQY
.	TRBV9	ASSVGPGGKDTQY
.	TRBV7-8	ASSLKGGAPDGQPQH
.	TRBV4-1	ASSQAREGAGANVLT
.	TRBV5-1	ASSPRGQDTDTQY
.	TRBV2	ASSPQGFEAF
.	TRBV7-2	ASSLDRYSSNTEAF